Following are 18 T cell receptor beta chains from one sample sequenced in a study of T-cell reconstitution after alpha-beta-depleted transplantation in children. Unique molecular identifiers were used in preparing the TCRbeta library. A single record per CDR3 protein comes from TCRdb applying MiXCR to the PCR reads. In the table there are under 750,000 distinct CDR3 sequences, more than 20% of which are singletons. Specimen: PBMCs, mostly from graft donor cells, collected 360 days after TCRalphabeta/CD19-depleted stem cell transplant. The origin of the receptors is a boy under two years old who had a stem cell transplant for acute myeloid leukemia, so the T cells may come from the graft donor.

This clonotype was recorded many times. The chain uses TRBV10-3 and TRBJ2-3; no clear D. The germline V and J ends were trimmed by 7 bases and 4 bases, with 15 bases remaining between them. Germline CDR1 ENHRY, CDR2 SYGVKD. The CDR3 spans 14 residues. CDR3 DNA: TGTGCCATCACCCCAGAATACCGCCCAGATACGCAGTATTTT. Translation: CAITPEYRPDTQYF.

The chain recombines TRBV28 with TRBJ2-1, with a weak D call TRBD2 (5 bases). Germline CDR1 and CDR2: MDHEN and SYDVKM. The CDR3 covers 15 residues. Trimming took off 1 base at V and 0 bases at J, with 7 bases between the two ends. For the CDR3, the DNA is TGTGCCAGCAGTTTATTTAGCGTCTCCTACAATGAGCAGTTCTTC. Protein sequence: CASSLFSVSYNEQFF.

The sample holds a few counts of this clonotype. CDR3 residues: CSARDRQVLNEQFF. Written as DNA, the CDR3 is TGCAGTGCTAGAGATCGACAGGTCCTCAATGAGCAGTTCTTC. The chain has TRBV20-1 and TRBJ2-1, with D perhaps TRBD1 (6 bases). The ends were cut back, 0 bases at V and 6 bases at J, with 12 bases in the middle. This CDR3 spans 14 amino acids. The germline V gene has CDR1 DFQATT and CDR2 SNEGSKA (reference sequence).

This clonotype was counted between two and nine times. The CDR3 nucleotides are TGTGCCAGCAGCTTGTATCCCGGGACAGGGGACTCCTCTGGAAACACCATATATTTT. Translation: CASSLYPGTGDSSGNTIYF. The chain combines TRBV5-4 with TRBJ1-3, with 10 bases identical to TRBD1. The CDR3 extends over 19 amino acids. Unmatched junction bases numbered 10, after V lost 1 base and J lost 0 bases. CDR1 is SGHNT and CDR2 is YYREEE in the germline V gene (reference sequence). Variable domain in full (rest from reference TRBV5-4 and TRBJ1-3): ETGVTQSPTHLIKTRGQQVTLRCSSQSGHNTVSWYQQALGQGPQFIFQYYREEENGRGNFPPRFSGLQFPNYSSELNVNALELDDSALYLCASSLYPGTGDSSGNTIYFGEGSWLTVV.

The rearrangement joins TRBV7-2 to TRBJ2-4; no clear D gene. From germline, CDR1 is SGHTA and CDR2 FQGNSA. The CDR3 totals 14 residues. V lost 3 bases and J 2 bases, leaving 8 bases between the germline ends. CDR3 amino acids: CASSFRTTKNIQYF. The CDR3 region has the DNA TGTGCCAGCAGCTTCCGGACGACCAAAAACATTCAGTACTTC.

V gene TRBV20-1 combines with J gene TRBJ1-4, with D possibly matching TRBD1 (5 bases). The length of the CDR3 is 14 residues. From germline, CDR1 is DFQATT and CDR2 SNEGSKA (reference sequence). V was shortened by 1 base and J by 0 bases, with 6 bases between the two germline ends. CDR3 in amino acids: CSARGGATNEKLFF. CDR3 in DNA: TGCAGTGCTAGAGGGGGGGCAACTAATGAAAAACTGTTTTTT.

This clonotype turned up a few times. V gene TRBV20-1 combines with J gene TRBJ2-2, with TRBD2 identical over 8 bases. The CDR3 is 16 amino acids. J lost 0 bases, V lost 1 base, and 4 bases had no gene match. The germline gives CDR1 DFQATT, CDR2 SNEGSKA (reference sequence). The DNA of the CDR3 is TGCAGTGCTAGAGTGGTACTAGCGGCGAACACCGGGGAGCTGTTTTTT. It yields the protein CSARVVLAANTGELFF.

This rearrangement joins TRBV4-1 to TRBJ2-5; D gene unclear. The CDR3 length is 13 residues. Germline V gene lookup returns CDR1 MGHRA and CDR2 YSYEKL. Deletions cut 6 bases from V and 5 bases from J, with 13 bases between. The DNA of the CDR3 is TGCGCCAGCAGTTCGGGTGGAAGTGAGACCCAGTACTTC. Protein sequence: CASSSGGSETQYF.

This clonotype was picked up many times. The chain carries TRBV7-2 and TRBJ2-7; TRBD2 might be the D (5 bases). The germline V gene has CDR1 SGHTA and CDR2 FQGNSA. This CDR3 comprises 15 residues. V shed 1 base and J shed 4 bases, with 14 bases lying between them. The CDR3 reads CASSLDGKTLYEQYF. CDR3 coding DNA: TGTGCCAGCAGCTTAGACGGGAAAACGCTTTACGAGCAGTACTTC.

The chain employs TRBV7-9 and TRBJ2-1; 10 bases fit TRBD2. V was clipped by 3 bases and J by 2 bases; unmatched bases: 7. The CDR3 sequence is 17 residues long. CDR1 is SEHNR and CDR2 is FQNEAQ in the germline V gene (reference sequence). The CDR3: CASSFGGLAETYNEQFF. The CDR3 DNA sequence: TGTGCCAGCAGCTTCGGAGGACTAGCGGAAACCTACAATGAGCAGTTCTTC.

The sample holds many counts of this clonotype. V is TRBV20-1 and J is TRBJ1-2; 7 bases are a match to TRBD1. V lost 4 bases and J lost 0; bases outside the gene matches: 14. This CDR3 is 17 amino acids long. CDR1 and CDR2 (germline): DFQATT, SNEGSKA (reference sequence). CDR3 sequence: CSATWTGATTPNYGYTF. Here the CDR3 DNA reads TGCAGTGCTACTTGGACAGGCGCTACAACCCCTAACTATGGCTACACCTTC.

This clonotype was found a few times. The chain is built from TRBV28 and TRBJ2-5; 7 bases are shared with TRBD1. V dropped 3 bases and J dropped 3; count of bases not matched to a gene: 4. Germline lookup yields CDR1 MDHEN and CDR2 SYDVKM. The CDR3 has 14 amino acids. As DNA, the CDR3 is TGTGCCAGCAGTTTTCTAGGACAGGAAGAGACCCAGTACTTC. Its protein is CASSFLGQEETQYF.

This clonotype was counted only a few times. This chain joins TRBV6-5 and TRBJ1-2, with a tentative D call TRBD1 (5 bases). The germline V gene has CDR1 MNHEY and CDR2 SVGAGI. This CDR3 spans 13 amino acids. The germline V and J ends were trimmed by 2 bases and 4 bases, with 8 bases remaining between them. The CDR3 reads CASSYEGLYGYTF. The CDR3 nucleotides are TGTGCCAGCAGTTACGAGGGGCTCTATGGCTACACCTTC.

CDR3 sequence (DNA): TGTGCCAGCAGCTTTGGGGCAGTGAACACTGAAGCTTTCTTT. It specifies CASSFGAVNTEAFF. The chain recombines TRBV7-2 with TRBJ1-1; maybe TRBD1 (5 bases). V was clipped by 3 bases and J by 0 bases, with 8 bases between them. This CDR3 has 14 residues. In germline, CDR1 is SGHTA, CDR2 FQGNSA.

This clonotype was found many times. The gene calls are TRBV12-3 or TRBV12-4 and TRBJ2-3; possibly TRBD1 or TRBD2 for D (7 bases each). CDR3 length: 16 amino acids. V shed 5 bases and J shed 1 base, with 16 bases lying between them. The CDR3 DNA is TGTGCCAGCAGTCGACAGGGAGGGACACGCACAGATACGCAGTATTTT. It specifies CASSRQGGTRTDTQYF.

This clonotype was observed a few times. The rearrangement uses TRBV11-2 and TRBJ1-1; D gene uncertain. V was clipped by 5 bases and J by 3 bases, with 16 bases between them. Looked up from germline, CDR1 is SGHAT and CDR2 is FQNNGV. The CDR3 is 15 amino acids. CDR3 nucleotide sequence: TGTGCCAGCAGCCCCGACGGTCGGGTTTACACTGAAGCTTTCTTT. It encodes CASSPDGRVYTEAFF.

This clonotype was recorded a few times. In DNA, the CDR3 is TGCAGTGCTAGAACGGGGGACACAGATACGCAGTATTTT. This encodes CSARTGDTDTQYF. The chain recombines TRBV20-1 with TRBJ2-3, with TRBD2 as a possible D gene (6 bases). CDR3 size: 13 residues. Trimming cost V 2 bases and J 2 bases, with 8 bases left between them. CDR1 DFQATT and CDR2 SNEGSKA come from the germline V gene (reference sequence).

In its sample, this clonotype was seen many times. One junction end disagrees with the germline gene, perhaps due to a read error. This chain joins TRBV20-1 and TRBJ2-1; possible D gene TRBD2, 6 bases. The CDR3 consists of 13 residues. Germline lookup yields CDR1 DFQATT and CDR2 SNEGSKA (reference sequence). In DNA, the CDR3 is TGCAGTGCCAGCAGGGACTCCAACAATGAGCAGTTCTTC. Translation: CSASRDSNNEQFF.